The source of this T cell receptor (beta chain) is a study of tumor-infiltrating lymphocytes in primary liver carcinoma. The sample holds many counts of this clonotype. Researchers generated TCR beta cDNA from roughly 520 ng of total RNA, relying on a constant-region primer. ARM-PCR was slightly modified, and three nested multiplex PCR rounds with it gave rise to the TCR beta libraries. Forward primers for TRBV1-TRBV30 and a C-beta reverse primer served the first two PCR rounds, at approximately 10 cycles each. One entry per CDR3 protein, called by TCRdb with MiXCR from the multiplex PCR reads. The sample carries around 54,000 distinct CDR3 sequences, roughly 77% recorded once. V dropped 2 bases and J dropped 6 bases, with 8 bases sitting between them. Per germline, CDR1 SGHRS and CDR2 YFSETQ. The CDR3 extends over 13 amino acids. Co-extraction of RNA and DNA was performed on 20-30 mg of unsorted bulk tissue.

The sample taken for sequencing was liver tumor tissue from sampling region 2. This sample's subset: tumor region T2, inferior pole. This TCR was recovered from a man aged 40-55 years with primary liver carcinoma and hepatitis B virus infection. The chain uses TRBV5-1 and TRBJ2-2; possibly TRBD1 for D (6 bases). The CDR3 nucleotides are TGCGCCAGCAGCTTACAGGGAGCCGGGGAGCTGTTTTTT. Protein: CASSLQGAGELFF.